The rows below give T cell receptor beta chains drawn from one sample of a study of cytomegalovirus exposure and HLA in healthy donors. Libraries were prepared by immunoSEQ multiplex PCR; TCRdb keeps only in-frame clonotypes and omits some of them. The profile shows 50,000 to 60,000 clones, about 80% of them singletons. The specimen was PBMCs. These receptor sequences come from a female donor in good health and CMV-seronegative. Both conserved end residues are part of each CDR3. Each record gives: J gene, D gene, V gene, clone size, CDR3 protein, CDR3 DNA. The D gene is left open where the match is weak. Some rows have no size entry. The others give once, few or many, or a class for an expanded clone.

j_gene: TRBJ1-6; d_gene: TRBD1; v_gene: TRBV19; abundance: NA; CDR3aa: CASTVNRGRNSPLHF; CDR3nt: TGTGCCAGTACCGTCAACAGGGGACGAAACTCACCCCTCCACTTT
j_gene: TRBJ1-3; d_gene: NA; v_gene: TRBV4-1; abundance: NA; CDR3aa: CASSQDQALLSGNTIYF; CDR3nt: TGCGCCAGCAGCCAAGATCAGGCCCTTCTTTCTGGAAACACCATATATTTT
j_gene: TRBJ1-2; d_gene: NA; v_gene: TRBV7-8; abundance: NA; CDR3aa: CASSSQTRPNFGYTF; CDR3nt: TGTGCCAGCAGCTCCCAGACAAGGCCTAACTTCGGCTACACCTTC
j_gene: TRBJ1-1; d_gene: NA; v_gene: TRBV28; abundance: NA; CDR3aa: CASSVQGRAFF; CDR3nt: TGTGCCAGCAGTGTACAGGGTCGAGCTTTCTTT
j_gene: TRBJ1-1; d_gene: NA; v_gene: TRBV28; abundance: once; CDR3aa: CASSPPGANEAFF; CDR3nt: TGTGCCAGCAGCCCCCCGGGAGCGAATGAAGCTTTCTTT
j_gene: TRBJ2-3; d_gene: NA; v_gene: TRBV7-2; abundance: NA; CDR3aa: CASSLAGTSTDTQYF; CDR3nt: TGTGCCAGCAGCTTAGCGGGGACTAGCACAGATACGCAGTATTTT
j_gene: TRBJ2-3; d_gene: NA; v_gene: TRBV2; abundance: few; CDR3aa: CASSESGSQTATQYF; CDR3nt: TGTGCCAGCAGTGAATCGGGTAGCCAGACAGCTACGCAGTATTTT
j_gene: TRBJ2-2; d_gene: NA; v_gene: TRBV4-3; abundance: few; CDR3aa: CASSQGTANTGELFF; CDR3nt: TGCGCCAGCAGCCAAGGGACAGCGAACACCGGGGAGCTGTTTTTT
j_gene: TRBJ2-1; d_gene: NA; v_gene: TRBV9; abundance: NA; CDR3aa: CASSVATTNEQFF; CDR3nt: TGTGCCAGCAGCGTAGCTACGACAAATGAGCAGTTCTTC
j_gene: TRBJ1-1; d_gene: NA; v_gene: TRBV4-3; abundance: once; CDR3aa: CASSQDLFPNTEAFF; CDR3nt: TGCGCCAGCAGCCAAGACCTGTTCCCGAACACTGAAGCTTTCTTT
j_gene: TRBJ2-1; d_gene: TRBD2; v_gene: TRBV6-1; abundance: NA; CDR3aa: CASSELAGDYNEQFF; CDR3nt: TGTGCCAGCAGTGAACTAGCGGGGGACTACAATGAGCAGTTCTTC
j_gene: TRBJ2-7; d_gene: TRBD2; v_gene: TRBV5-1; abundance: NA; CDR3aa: CASSFGGGTSYEQYF; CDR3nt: TGCGCCAGCAGTTTTGGGGGGGGAACTTCCTACGAGCAGTACTTC
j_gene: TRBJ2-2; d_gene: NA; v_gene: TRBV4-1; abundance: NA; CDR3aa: CASSQTRTAAGELFF; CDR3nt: TGCGCCAGCAGCCAAACTAGGACCGCAGCCGGGGAGCTGTTTTTT
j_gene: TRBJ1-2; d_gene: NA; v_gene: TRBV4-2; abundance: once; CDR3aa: CASSQDWATGSGYTF; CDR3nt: TGTGCCAGCAGCCAAGATTGGGCGACGGGGAGTGGCTACACCTTC
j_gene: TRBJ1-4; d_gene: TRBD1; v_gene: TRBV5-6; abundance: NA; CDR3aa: CASSRTGADNEKLFF; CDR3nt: TGTGCCAGCAGTCGGACAGGGGCGGATAATGAAAAACTGTTTTTT
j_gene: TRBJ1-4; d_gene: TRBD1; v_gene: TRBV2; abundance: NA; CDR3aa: CASREGTAAEKLFF; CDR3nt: TGTGCCAGCAGAGAAGGGACAGCAGCTGAAAAACTGTTTTTT
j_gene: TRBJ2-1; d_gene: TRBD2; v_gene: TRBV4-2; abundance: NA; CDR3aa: CASSQALAGGPNEQFF; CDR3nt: TGTGCCAGCAGCCAAGCCCTAGCGGGGGGGCCGAATGAGCAGTTCTTC
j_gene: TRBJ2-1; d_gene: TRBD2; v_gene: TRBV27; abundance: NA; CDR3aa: CASSFLAGATPLF; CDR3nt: TGTGCCAGCAGTTTTCTAGCGGGGGCCACGCCACTCTTC
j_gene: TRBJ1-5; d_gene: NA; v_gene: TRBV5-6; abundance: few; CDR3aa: CASSLELGYRSNQPQHF; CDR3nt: TGTGCCAGCAGCTTGGAACTGGGCTATAGGTCCAATCAGCCCCAGCATTTT
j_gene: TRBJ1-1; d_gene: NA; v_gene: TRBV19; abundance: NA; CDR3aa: CASSILRQRNTEAFF; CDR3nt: TGTGCCAGTAGTATATTGCGGCAGAGGAACACTGAAGCTTTCTTT
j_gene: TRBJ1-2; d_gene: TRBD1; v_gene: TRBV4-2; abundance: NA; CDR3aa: CASSPGQGNYGYTF; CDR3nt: TGTGCCAGCAGCCCGGGACAGGGGAACTATGGCTACACCTTC
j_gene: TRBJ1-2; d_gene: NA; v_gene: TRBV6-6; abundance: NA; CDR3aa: CASTQFGGSYGYTF; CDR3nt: TGTGCCAGCACCCAGTTCGGGGGATCCTATGGCTACACCTTC
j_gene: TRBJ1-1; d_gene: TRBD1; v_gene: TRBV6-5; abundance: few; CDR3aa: CATGDSVNTEAFF; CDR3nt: TGTGCCACCGGGGACAGCGTGAACACTGAAGCTTTCTTT
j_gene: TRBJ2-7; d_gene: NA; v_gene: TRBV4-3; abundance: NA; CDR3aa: CASSQQPGALTYEQYF; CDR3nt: TGCGCCAGCAGCCAACAACCAGGGGCTCTTACCTACGAGCAGTACTTC
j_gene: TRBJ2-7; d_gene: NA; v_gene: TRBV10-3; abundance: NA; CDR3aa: CAISVYREYEQYF; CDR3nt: TGTGCCATCAGTGTCTACAGGGAGTACGAGCAGTACTTC
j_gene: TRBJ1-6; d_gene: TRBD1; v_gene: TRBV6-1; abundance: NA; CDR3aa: CASNDRGNSPLHF; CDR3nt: TGTGCCAGCAACGACAGGGGTAATTCACCCCTCCACTTT
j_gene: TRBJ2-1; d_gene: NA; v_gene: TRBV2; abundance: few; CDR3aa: CASNHGDGREQFF; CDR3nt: TGTGCCAGCAATCACGGAGACGGCCGTGAGCAGTTCTTC
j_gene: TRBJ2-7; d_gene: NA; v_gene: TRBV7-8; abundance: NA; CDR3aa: CASSFSIPTYEQYF; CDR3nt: TGTGCCAGCAGTTTTAGCATACCCACCTACGAGCAGTACTTC
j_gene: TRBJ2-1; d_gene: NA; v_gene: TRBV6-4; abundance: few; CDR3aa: CASSEAGGTGNEQFF; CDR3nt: TGTGCCAGCAGTGAGGCGGGCGGTACAGGGAATGAGCAGTTCTTC
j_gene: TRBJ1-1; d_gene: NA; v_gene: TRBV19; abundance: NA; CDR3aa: CASSIRGGANTEAFF; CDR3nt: TGTGCCAGTAGTATAAGGGGGGGCGCGAACACTGAAGCTTTCTTT
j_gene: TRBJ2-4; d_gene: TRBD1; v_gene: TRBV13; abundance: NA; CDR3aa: CASSKRTGRNIQYF; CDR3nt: TGTGCCAGCAGCAAAAGGACAGGGAGGAACATTCAGTACTTC
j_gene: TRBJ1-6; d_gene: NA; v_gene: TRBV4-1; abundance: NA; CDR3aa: CASSKLRTVGLNSPLHF; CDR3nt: TGCGCCAGCAGCAAATTGAGGACAGTGGGCCTTAATTCACCCCTCCACTTT
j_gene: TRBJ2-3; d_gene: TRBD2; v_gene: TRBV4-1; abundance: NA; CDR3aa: CASSPHPPSGSTDTQYF; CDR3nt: TGCGCCAGCAGCCCTCACCCACCTAGCGGGAGCACAGATACGCAGTATTTT
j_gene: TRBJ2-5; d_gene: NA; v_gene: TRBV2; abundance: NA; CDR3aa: CASSGRGRETQYF; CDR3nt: TGTGCCAGCAGTGGCAGGGGGAGGGAGACCCAGTACTTC
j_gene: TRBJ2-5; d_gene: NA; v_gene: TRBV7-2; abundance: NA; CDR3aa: CASSLGGGRAETQYF; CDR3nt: TGTGCCAGCAGCTTGGGAGGGGGGCGCGCGGAGACCCAGTACTTC
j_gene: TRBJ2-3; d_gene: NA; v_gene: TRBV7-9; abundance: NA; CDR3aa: CASSFTGSTDTQYF; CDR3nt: TGTGCCAGCAGCTTCACAGGGAGCACAGATACGCAGTATTTT
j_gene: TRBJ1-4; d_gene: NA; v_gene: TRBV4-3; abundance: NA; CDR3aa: CASSQGRTAVGEKLFF; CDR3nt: TGCGCCAGCAGCCAGGGGCGGACGGCGGTGGGCGAAAAACTGTTTTTT
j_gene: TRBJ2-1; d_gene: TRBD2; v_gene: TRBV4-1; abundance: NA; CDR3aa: CASSQGLAGGYNEQFF; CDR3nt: TGCGCCAGCAGCCAGGGACTAGCGGGGGGCTATAATGAGCAGTTCTTC
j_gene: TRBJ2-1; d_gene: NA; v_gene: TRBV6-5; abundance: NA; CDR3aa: CASSYSLDRARYEQFF; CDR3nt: TGTGCCAGCAGTTACTCTCTGGACAGAGCCCGGTATGAGCAGTTCTTC